This T cell receptor beta chain was captured in a study of cytomegalovirus exposure and HLA in healthy donors. Primers: 60 Vbeta forward and 13 Jbeta reverse. Profiling relied on immunoSEQ multiplex PCR, and the TCRdb table lists in-frame clones only, not all of them. There are 100,000 to 150,000 clones in the sample; approximately 75% occur only once, and less than 4.5% lies in the top ten. The donors comprised healthy bone marrow donors. Nominal health characterized the donors when sampled, though unrecorded immune exposures were likely. Study-wide results and caveats: With further analysis later on, most CMV-associated TCR beta chains appeared HLA-restricted.

Regarding this clone: Its antigen is undetermined.

Sequencing used PBMCs. The receptor was derived from a man between 25 and 39 years old in good health and CMV-seronegative.

CDR3 sequence reads: CASSYTGTVNEKLFF. Here the CDR3 DNA reads TGTGCCAGCAGTTACACAGGGACCGTCAATGAAAAACTGTTTTTT. This chain links TRBV6-5 with TRBJ1-4; possibly TRBD1 for D (6 bases). The CDR3 has 15 amino acids. Germline CDR1 and CDR2: MNHEY and SVGAGI. Trimming stripped 2 bases from V and 5 bases from J, with 12 bases between.